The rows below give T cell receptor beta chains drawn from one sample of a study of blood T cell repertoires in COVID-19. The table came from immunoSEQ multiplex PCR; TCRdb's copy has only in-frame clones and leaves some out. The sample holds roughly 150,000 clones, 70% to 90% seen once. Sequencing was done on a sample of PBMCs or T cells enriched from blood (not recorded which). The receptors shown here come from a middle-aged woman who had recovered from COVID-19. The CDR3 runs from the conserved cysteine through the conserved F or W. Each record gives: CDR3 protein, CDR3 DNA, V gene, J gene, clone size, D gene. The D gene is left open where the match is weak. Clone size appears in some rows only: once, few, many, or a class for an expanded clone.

CDR3aa: CASSGGQQPNQPQHF
CDR3nt: TGTGCCAGCAGCGGGGGACAGCAACCGAATCAGCCCCAGCATTTT
v_gene: TRBV9
j_gene: TRBJ1-5
abundance: -
d_gene: TRBD1

CDR3aa: CASSSGQGRAFF
CDR3nt: TGTGCCAGCAGCTCAGGACAGGGACGGGCTTTCTTT
v_gene: TRBV11-3
j_gene: TRBJ1-1
abundance: few
d_gene: TRBD1

CDR3aa: CASSYPENIQYF
CDR3nt: TGTGCCAGCAGTTACCCAGAAAACATTCAGTACTTC
v_gene: TRBV6-2/TRBV6-3
j_gene: TRBJ2-4
abundance: -
d_gene: -

CDR3aa: CASSALMRGPSSYNEQFF
CDR3nt: TGTGCCAGCAGCGCCCTCATGCGGGGGCCAAGCTCCTACAATGAGCAGTTCTTC
v_gene: TRBV9
j_gene: TRBJ2-1
abundance: -
d_gene: -

CDR3aa: CAWSNRGQETQYF
CDR3nt: TGTGCCTGGAGTAACAGGGGCCAAGAGACCCAGTACTTC
v_gene: TRBV30
j_gene: TRBJ2-5
abundance: -
d_gene: TRBD1

CDR3aa: CASSLGRLAGSTGELFF
CDR3nt: TGTGCCAGCAGCTTAGGTCGCCTAGCGGGGTCCACCGGGGAGCTGTTTTTT
v_gene: TRBV11-2
j_gene: TRBJ2-2
abundance: -
d_gene: TRBD2

CDR3aa: CASSPVAGKETQYF
CDR3nt: TGCGCCAGCAGCCCTGTGGCGGGGAAAGAGACCCAGTACTTC
v_gene: TRBV4-1
j_gene: TRBJ2-5
abundance: few
d_gene: -

CDR3aa: CASSLTTESGQFF
CDR3nt: TGTGCCAGCAGCTTAACGACGGAGTCCGGGCAGTTCTTC
v_gene: TRBV7-3
j_gene: TRBJ2-1
abundance: -
d_gene: -

CDR3aa: CASSVRTARDTEAFF
CDR3nt: TGCGCCAGCAGCGTAAGGACGGCGCGGGACACTGAAGCTTTCTTT
v_gene: TRBV5-1
j_gene: TRBJ1-1
abundance: -
d_gene: -

CDR3aa: CASSAGVYEQYF
CDR3nt: TGCGCCAGCAGTGCGGGAGTCTACGAGCAGTACTTC
v_gene: TRBV10-2
j_gene: TRBJ2-7
abundance: -
d_gene: -

CDR3aa: CASSYSSWDRGEAFF
CDR3nt: TGTGCCAGCAGTTACTCGAGCTGGGACAGGGGTGAAGCTTTCTTT
v_gene: TRBV6-6
j_gene: TRBJ1-1
abundance: -
d_gene: TRBD1

CDR3aa: CSATASYEQYF
CDR3nt: TGCAGCGCGACAGCCTCCTACGAGCAGTACTTC
v_gene: TRBV29-1
j_gene: TRBJ2-7
abundance: -
d_gene: -

CDR3aa: CASSLGGSNQPQHF
CDR3nt: TGTGCCAGCAGCTTAGGCGGAAGCAATCAGCCCCAGCATTTT
v_gene: TRBV11-2
j_gene: TRBJ1-5
abundance: -
d_gene: -

CDR3aa: CASSLGRPNTEAFF
CDR3nt: TGTGCCAGTAGTCTAGGCAGGCCGAACACTGAAGCTTTCTTT
v_gene: TRBV19
j_gene: TRBJ1-1
abundance: -
d_gene: -

CDR3aa: CATGLAGGQTQYF
CDR3nt: TGTGCCACGGGACTAGCGGGGGGTCAGACCCAGTACTTC
v_gene: TRBV10-3
j_gene: TRBJ2-5
abundance: -
d_gene: TRBD2

CDR3aa: CASSVEPGGFPEQYF
CDR3nt: TGTGCCAGCAGCGTAGAGCCAGGGGGCTTTCCCGAGCAGTACTTC
v_gene: TRBV9
j_gene: TRBJ2-7
abundance: -
d_gene: TRBD1

CDR3aa: CASPFGWTEAFF
CDR3nt: TGCGCCAGCCCCTTCGGGTGGACTGAAGCTTTCTTT
v_gene: TRBV5-1
j_gene: TRBJ1-1
abundance: -
d_gene: -

CDR3aa: CASSVDPVLSSYNSPLHF
CDR3nt: TGTGCCAGCAGCGTAGATCCCGTACTGAGCTCCTATAATTCACCCCTCCACTTT
v_gene: TRBV9
j_gene: TRBJ1-6
abundance: -
d_gene: -

CDR3aa: CASSFHPGQGADTQYF
CDR3nt: TGTGCCAGCAGCTTCCATCCGGGACAGGGGGCAGATACGCAGTATTTT
v_gene: TRBV9
j_gene: TRBJ2-3
abundance: once
d_gene: TRBD1

CDR3aa: CATSGGTGANYGYTF
CDR3nt: TGTGCCACCAGCGGAGGGACAGGGGCGAACTATGGCTACACCTTC
v_gene: TRBV15
j_gene: TRBJ1-2
abundance: -
d_gene: TRBD1

CDR3aa: CASSPQGGTEAFF
CDR3nt: TGTGCCAGCTCACCACAAGGGGGAACTGAAGCTTTCTTT
v_gene: TRBV18
j_gene: TRBJ1-1
abundance: few
d_gene: -

CDR3aa: CASSVGTPYNEQFF
CDR3nt: TGTGCCAGCAGCGTAGGGACACCCTACAATGAGCAGTTCTTC
v_gene: TRBV7-9
j_gene: TRBJ2-1
abundance: -
d_gene: -

CDR3aa: CAWTTDRDFEQYF
CDR3nt: TGTGCCTGGACTACAGACAGGGACTTCGAGCAGTACTTC
v_gene: TRBV30
j_gene: TRBJ2-7
abundance: -
d_gene: -

CDR3aa: CASSKARDRDSGANVLTF
CDR3nt: TGTGCCAGCAGCAAAGCCCGGGACAGGGATTCGGGGGCCAACGTCCTGACTTTC
v_gene: TRBV21-1
j_gene: TRBJ2-6
abundance: -
d_gene: -

CDR3aa: CASSQVSPAGGPADTQYF
CDR3nt: TGTGCCAGCAGCCAAGTCTCGCCGGCGGGAGGGCCGGCAGATACGCAGTATTTT
v_gene: TRBV3-1/TRBV3-2
j_gene: TRBJ2-3
abundance: -
d_gene: TRBD2

CDR3aa: CASSHHSGGAGDTQYF
CDR3nt: TGTGCCAGCAGCCACCATAGCGGGGGGGCCGGAGATACGCAGTATTTT
v_gene: TRBV3-1/TRBV3-2
j_gene: TRBJ2-3
abundance: -
d_gene: TRBD2

CDR3aa: CASSPMEGQGLGYTF
CDR3nt: TGTGCCAGCTCACCCATGGAGGGACAGGGGCTTGGCTACACCTTC
v_gene: TRBV18
j_gene: TRBJ1-2
abundance: -
d_gene: TRBD1

CDR3aa: CASSLWGGENTEAFF
CDR3nt: TGTGCCAGCAGCTTATGGGGGGGAGAAAACACTGAAGCTTTCTTT
v_gene: TRBV5-6
j_gene: TRBJ1-1
abundance: -
d_gene: -

CDR3aa: CASSPKYRDRRNYGYTF
CDR3nt: TGTGCCAGCAGCCCTAAGTACCGGGACAGGCGAAACTATGGCTACACCTTC
v_gene: TRBV7-6
j_gene: TRBJ1-2
abundance: once
d_gene: TRBD1

CDR3aa: CAISLQGDLNNSPLHF
CDR3nt: TGTGCCATCAGTCTACAGGGGGATCTTAATAATTCACCCCTCCACTTT
v_gene: TRBV10-3
j_gene: TRBJ1-6
abundance: -
d_gene: TRBD1

CDR3aa: CASSYNPVYNEQFF
CDR3nt: TGTGCCAGCAGCTATAACCCGGTATACAATGAGCAGTTCTTC
v_gene: TRBV13
j_gene: TRBJ2-1
abundance: -
d_gene: -

CDR3aa: CASSQDNTDTQYF
CDR3nt: TGTGCCAGCAGCCAAGACAACACAGATACGCAGTATTTT
v_gene: TRBV12-3/TRBV12-4
j_gene: TRBJ2-3
abundance: -
d_gene: -

CDR3aa: CASSIPGTDYGYTF
CDR3nt: TGTGCCAGTAGTATCCCCGGGACAGACTATGGCTACACCTTC
v_gene: TRBV19
j_gene: TRBJ1-2
abundance: -
d_gene: TRBD1

CDR3aa: CAISMDSTLHF
CDR3nt: TGTGCCATCAGTATGGACAGTACCCTCCACTTT
v_gene: TRBV10-3
j_gene: TRBJ1-6
abundance: -
d_gene: -

CDR3aa: CAWSVRLGYEQYF
CDR3nt: TGTGCCTGGAGTGTAAGACTTGGTTACGAGCAGTACTTC
v_gene: TRBV30
j_gene: TRBJ2-7
abundance: -
d_gene: -

CDR3aa: CASSSGVSYNSPLHF
CDR3nt: TGTGCCAGCAGCAGCGGGGTGAGCTATAATTCACCCCTCCACTTT
v_gene: TRBV7-3
j_gene: TRBJ1-6
abundance: -
d_gene: -

CDR3aa: CASSLQGGVNTEAFF
CDR3nt: TGCGCCAGCAGCTTGCAGGGGGGAGTGAACACTGAAGCTTTCTTT
v_gene: TRBV5-1
j_gene: TRBJ1-1
abundance: -
d_gene: TRBD1

CDR3aa: CASSISDRAEGLAYGYTF
CDR3nt: TGCGCCAGCAGCATATCGGACAGGGCAGAAGGGCTGGCATATGGCTACACCTTC
v_gene: TRBV5-1
j_gene: TRBJ1-2
abundance: -
d_gene: TRBD1

CDR3aa: CASSQVTGEYYEQYF
CDR3nt: TGCGCCAGCAGCCAAGTCACAGGGGAGTACTACGAGCAGTACTTC
v_gene: TRBV4-1
j_gene: TRBJ2-7
abundance: -
d_gene: TRBD1

CDR3aa: CASSPGQGAYEQYF
CDR3nt: TGTGCCAGCTCACCGGGACAGGGGGCGTACGAGCAGTACTTC
v_gene: TRBV18
j_gene: TRBJ2-7
abundance: -
d_gene: TRBD1

CDR3aa: CASSRGRGGPGELFF
CDR3nt: TGTGCCAGTAGTCGTGGCAGGGGTGGACCCGGGGAGCTGTTTTTT
v_gene: TRBV19
j_gene: TRBJ2-2
abundance: -
d_gene: -

CDR3aa: CASSFRPVQVETQYF
CDR3nt: TGCGCCAGCAGCTTTCGTCCAGTTCAAGTCGAGACCCAGTACTTC
v_gene: TRBV5-1
j_gene: TRBJ2-5
abundance: -
d_gene: -